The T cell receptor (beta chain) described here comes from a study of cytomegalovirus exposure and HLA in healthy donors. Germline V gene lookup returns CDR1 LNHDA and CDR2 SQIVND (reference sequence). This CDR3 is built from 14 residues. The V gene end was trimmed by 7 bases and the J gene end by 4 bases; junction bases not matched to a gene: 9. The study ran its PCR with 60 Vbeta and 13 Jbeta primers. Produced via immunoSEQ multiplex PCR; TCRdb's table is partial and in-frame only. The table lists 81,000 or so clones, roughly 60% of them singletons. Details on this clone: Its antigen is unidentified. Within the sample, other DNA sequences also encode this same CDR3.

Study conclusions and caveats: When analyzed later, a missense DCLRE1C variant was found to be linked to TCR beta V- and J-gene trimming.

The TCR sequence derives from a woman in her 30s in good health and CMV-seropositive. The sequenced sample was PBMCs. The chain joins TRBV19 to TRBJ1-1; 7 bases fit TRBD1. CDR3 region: CASITGVDSTEAFF. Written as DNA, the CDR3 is TGTGCCAGTATTACAGGGGTGGATTCCACTGAAGCTTTCTTT. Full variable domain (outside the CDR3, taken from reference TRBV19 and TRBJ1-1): DGGITQSPKYLFRKEGQNVTLSCEQNLNHDAMYWYRQDPGQGLRLIYYSQIVNDFQKGDIAEGYSVSREKKESFPLTVTSAQKNPTAFYLCASITGVDSTEAFFGQGTRLTVV.